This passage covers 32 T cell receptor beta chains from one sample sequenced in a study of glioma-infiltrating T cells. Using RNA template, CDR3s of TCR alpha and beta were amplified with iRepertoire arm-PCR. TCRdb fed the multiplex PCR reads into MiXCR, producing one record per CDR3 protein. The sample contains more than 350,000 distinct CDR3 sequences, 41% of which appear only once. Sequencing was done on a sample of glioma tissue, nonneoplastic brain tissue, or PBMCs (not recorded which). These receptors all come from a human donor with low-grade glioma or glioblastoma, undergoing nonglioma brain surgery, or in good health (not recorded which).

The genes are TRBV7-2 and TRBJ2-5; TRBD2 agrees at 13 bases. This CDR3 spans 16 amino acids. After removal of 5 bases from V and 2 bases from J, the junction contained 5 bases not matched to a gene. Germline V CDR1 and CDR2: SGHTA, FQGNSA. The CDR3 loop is CASSRGLAGIQETQYF. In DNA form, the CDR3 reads TGTGCCAGCAGCCGGGGACTAGCGGGAATTCAAGAGACCCAGTACTTC.

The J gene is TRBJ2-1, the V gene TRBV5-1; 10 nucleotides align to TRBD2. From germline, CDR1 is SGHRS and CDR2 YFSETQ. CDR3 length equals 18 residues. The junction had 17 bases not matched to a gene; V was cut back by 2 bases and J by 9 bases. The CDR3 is CASSFGTSAAKGGGEQFF. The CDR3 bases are TGCGCCAGCAGCTTTGGGACTAGCGCCGCCAAAGGGGGAGGTGAGCAGTTCTTC.

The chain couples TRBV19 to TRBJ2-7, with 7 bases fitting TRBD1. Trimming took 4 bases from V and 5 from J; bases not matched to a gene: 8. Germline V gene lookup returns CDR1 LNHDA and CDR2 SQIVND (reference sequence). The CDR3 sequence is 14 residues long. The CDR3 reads CASSNRDSWHEQYF. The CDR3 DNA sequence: TGTGCCAGTAGTAACCGGGACAGTTGGCACGAGCAGTACTTC.

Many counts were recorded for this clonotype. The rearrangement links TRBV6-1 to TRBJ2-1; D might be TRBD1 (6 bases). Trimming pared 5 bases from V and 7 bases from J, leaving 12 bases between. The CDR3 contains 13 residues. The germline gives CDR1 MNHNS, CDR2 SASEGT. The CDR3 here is CASSSRRGNEQFF. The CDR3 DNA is TGTGCCAGCAGTTCCCGCAGGGGTAATGAGCAGTTCTTC.

The CDR3 here is CASSLGPASYEQYF. DNA of the CDR3: TGTGCCAGCAGCTTAGGGCCGGCCTCCTACGAGCAGTACTTC. The chain is built from TRBV7-2 and TRBJ2-7; D not certain. Germline-derived CDR1 and CDR2 are SGHTA and FQGNSA. V was trimmed by 1 base and J by 0 bases, leaving 7 bases between them. The CDR3 is 14 residues long.

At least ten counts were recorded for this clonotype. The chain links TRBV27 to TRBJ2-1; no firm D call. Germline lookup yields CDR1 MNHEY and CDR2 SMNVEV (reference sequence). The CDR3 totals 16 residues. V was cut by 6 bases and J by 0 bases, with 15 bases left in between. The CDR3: CASSFISFNSYNEQFF. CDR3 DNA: TGTGCCAGCAGCTTCATTTCGTTTAACTCCTACAATGAGCAGTTCTTC.

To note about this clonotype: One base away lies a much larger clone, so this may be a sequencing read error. The CDR3, as DNA: TGTGCCAGCAGGACACAGGGGGCCTCGCCTCCCACTGAAGCTTTCTTT. It yields the protein CASRTQGASPPTEAFF. The chain is built from TRBV28 and TRBJ1-1; 9 positions agree with TRBD1. This CDR3 has 16 amino acids. Germline values: CDR1 MDHEN, CDR2 SYDVKM. V shed 6 bases, J shed 4 bases, and the junction held 12 bases outside the gene matches.

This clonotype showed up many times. CDR3 coding DNA: TGTGCCAGCAGTTCCACAGGGGGCGGTAACTATGGCTACACCTTC. Encoded protein: CASSSTGGGNYGYTF. The rearrangement links TRBV28 to TRBJ1-2; TRBD1 aligns across 9 bases. The germline gives CDR1 MDHEN, CDR2 SYDVKM. This CDR3 spans 15 amino acids. V lost 4 bases and J lost 1; bases outside the gene matches: 4.

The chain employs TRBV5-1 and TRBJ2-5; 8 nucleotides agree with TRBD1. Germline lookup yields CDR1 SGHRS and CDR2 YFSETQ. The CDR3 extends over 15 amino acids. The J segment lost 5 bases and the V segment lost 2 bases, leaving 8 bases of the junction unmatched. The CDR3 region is CASSFDQGARETQYF. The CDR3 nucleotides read TGCGCCAGCAGCTTTGATCAGGGGGCAAGGGAGACCCAGTACTTC.

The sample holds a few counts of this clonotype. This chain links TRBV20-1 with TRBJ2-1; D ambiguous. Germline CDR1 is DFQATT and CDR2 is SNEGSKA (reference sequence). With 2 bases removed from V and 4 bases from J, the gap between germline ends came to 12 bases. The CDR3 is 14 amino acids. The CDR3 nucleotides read TGCAGTGCTAGAAATTACGACACGTACAATGAGCAGTTCTTC. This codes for CSARNYDTYNEQFF.

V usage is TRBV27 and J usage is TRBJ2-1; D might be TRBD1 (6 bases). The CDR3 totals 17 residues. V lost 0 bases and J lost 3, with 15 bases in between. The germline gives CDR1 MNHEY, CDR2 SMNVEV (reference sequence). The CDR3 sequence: CASSLSAGDLIYNEQFF. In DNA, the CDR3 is TGTGCCAGCAGTTTATCTGCAGGGGACCTCATCTACAATGAGCAGTTCTTC.

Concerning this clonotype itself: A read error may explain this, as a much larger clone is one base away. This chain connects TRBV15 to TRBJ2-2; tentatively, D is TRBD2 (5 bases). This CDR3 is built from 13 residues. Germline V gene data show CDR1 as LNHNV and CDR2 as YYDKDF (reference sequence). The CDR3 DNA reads TGTGCCACCAGCAGACTAGTTTCCGGGGAGCCGTTTTTT. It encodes CATSRLVSGEPFF.

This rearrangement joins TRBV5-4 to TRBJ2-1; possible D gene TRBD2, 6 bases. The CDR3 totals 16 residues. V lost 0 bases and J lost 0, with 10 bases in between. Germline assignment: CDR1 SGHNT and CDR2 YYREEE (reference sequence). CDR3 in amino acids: CASSLDLAPSYNEQFF. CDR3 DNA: TGTGCCAGCAGCTTGGATCTAGCGCCCTCCTACAATGAGCAGTTCTTC. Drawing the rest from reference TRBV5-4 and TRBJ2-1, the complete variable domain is ETGVTQSPTHLIKTRGQQVTLRCSSQSGHNTVSWYQQALGQGPQFIFQYYREEENGRGNFPPRFSGLQFPNYSSELNVNALELDDSALYLCASSLDLAPSYNEQFFGPGTRLTVL.

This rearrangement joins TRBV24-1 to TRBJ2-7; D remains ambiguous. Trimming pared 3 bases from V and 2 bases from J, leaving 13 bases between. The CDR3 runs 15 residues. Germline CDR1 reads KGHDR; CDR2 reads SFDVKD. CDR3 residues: CATSDGSTLPYEQYF. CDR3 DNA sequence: TGTGCCACCAGTGATGGATCGACTCTACCCTACGAGCAGTACTTC.

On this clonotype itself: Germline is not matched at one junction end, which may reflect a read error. The CDR3 region is CRVVRDSLMNTEAFF. CDR3 DNA: TGCAGAGTTGTGAGGGACAGTCTCATGAACACTGAAGCTTTCTTT. The chain uses TRBV29-1 and TRBJ1-1; TRBD1 agrees at 7 bases. The CDR3 is 15 amino acids. The germline gives CDR1 SQVTM, CDR2 ANQGSEA.

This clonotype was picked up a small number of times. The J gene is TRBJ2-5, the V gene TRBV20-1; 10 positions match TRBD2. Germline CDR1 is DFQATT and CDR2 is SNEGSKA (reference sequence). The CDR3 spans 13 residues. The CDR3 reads CSLTSGQKETQYF. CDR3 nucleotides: TGCAGCCTGACTAGCGGGCAGAAGGAGACCCAGTACTTC.

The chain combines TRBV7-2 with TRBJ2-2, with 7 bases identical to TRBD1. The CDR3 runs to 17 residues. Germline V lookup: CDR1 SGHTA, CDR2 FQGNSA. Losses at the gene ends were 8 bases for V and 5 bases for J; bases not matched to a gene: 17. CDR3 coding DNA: TGTGCCAGCGATCGACCAGACAGGGTACCTACTACCGGGGAGCTGTTTTTT. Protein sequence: CASDRPDRVPTTGELFF. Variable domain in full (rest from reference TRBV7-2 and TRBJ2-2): GAGVSQSPSNKVTEKGKDVELRCDPISGHTALYWYRQSLGQGLEFLIYFQGNSAPDKSGLPSDRFSAERTGGSVSTLTIQRTQQEDSAVYLCASDRPDRVPTTGELFFGEGSRLTVL.

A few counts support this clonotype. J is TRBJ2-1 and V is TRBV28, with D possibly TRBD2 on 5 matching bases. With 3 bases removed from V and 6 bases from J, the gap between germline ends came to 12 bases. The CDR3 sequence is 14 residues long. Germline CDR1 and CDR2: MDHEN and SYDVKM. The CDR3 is CASSLHLAGNEQFF. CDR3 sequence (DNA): TGTGCCAGCAGTTTGCACCTAGCCGGCAATGAGCAGTTCTTC.

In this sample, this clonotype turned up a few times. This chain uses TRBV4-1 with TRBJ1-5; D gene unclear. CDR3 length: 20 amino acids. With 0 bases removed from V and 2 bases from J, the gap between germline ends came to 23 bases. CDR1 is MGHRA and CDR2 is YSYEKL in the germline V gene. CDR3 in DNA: TGCGCCAGCAGCCAAGAGGTTTTGGGCCCGAGTGGGGAGGGCAATCAGCCCCAGCATTTT. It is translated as CASSQEVLGPSGEGNQPQHF.

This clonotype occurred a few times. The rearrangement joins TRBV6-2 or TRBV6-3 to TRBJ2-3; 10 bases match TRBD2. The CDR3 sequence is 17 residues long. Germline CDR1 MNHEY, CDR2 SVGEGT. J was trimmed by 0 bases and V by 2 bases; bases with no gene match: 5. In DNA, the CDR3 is TGTGCCAGCAGTTACCCGGGACTAGCGTATAGCACAGATACGCAGTATTTT. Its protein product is CASSYPGLAYSTDTQYF.

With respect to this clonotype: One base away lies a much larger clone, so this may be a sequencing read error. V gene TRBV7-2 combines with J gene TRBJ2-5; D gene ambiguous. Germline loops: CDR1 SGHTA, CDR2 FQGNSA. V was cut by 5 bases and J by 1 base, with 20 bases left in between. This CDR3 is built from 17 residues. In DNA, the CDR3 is TGTGCCAGCAGCCAGATCCAACCCAGGACCCCCCAAGAGACCCAGTACTTC. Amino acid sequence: CASSQIQPRTPQETQYF.

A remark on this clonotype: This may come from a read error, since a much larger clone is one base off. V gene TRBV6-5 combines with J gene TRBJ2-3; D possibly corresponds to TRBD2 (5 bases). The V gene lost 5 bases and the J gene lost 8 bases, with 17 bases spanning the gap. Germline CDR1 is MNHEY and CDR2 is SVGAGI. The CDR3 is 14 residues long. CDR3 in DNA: TGTGCCAGCAGTGTTGAGAGTTGGGGAGTTACGCAGTATTTT. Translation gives CASSVESWGVTQYF.

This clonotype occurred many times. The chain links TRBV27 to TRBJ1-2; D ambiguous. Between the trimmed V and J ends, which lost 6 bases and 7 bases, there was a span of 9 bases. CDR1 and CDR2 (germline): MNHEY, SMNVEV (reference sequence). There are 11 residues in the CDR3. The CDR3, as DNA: TGTGCCAGCAGAGGGTATCTTGGCTACACCTTC. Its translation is CASRGYLGYTF.

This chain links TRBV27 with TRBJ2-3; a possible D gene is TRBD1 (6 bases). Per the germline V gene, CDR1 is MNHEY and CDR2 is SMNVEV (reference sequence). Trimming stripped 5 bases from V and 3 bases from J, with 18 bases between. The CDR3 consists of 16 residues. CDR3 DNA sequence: TGTGCCAGCAGTGACGGGACAACACGAAATACAGATACGCAGTATTTT. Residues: CASSDGTTRNTDTQYF.

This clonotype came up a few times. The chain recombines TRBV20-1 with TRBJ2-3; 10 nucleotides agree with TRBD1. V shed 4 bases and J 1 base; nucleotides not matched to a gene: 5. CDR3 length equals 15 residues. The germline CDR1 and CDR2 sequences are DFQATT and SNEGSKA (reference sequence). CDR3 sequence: CSATRQGAGTDTQYF. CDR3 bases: TGCAGTGCTACCCGACAGGGGGCTGGCACAGATACGCAGTATTTT.

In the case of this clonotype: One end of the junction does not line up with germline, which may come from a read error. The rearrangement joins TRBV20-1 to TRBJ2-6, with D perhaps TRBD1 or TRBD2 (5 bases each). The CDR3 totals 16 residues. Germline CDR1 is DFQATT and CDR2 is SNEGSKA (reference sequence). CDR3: CSARWRITSGANVLAF. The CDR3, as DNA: TGCAGTGCTAGATGGAGGATAACCTCTGGGGCCAACGTCCTGGCTTTC.

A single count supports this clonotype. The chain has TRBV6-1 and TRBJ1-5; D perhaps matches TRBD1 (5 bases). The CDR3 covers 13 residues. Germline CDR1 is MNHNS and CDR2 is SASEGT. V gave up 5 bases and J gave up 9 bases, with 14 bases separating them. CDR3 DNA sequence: TGTGCCAGCAGTCCGTCGGGACCCCCGCCCCAGCATTTT. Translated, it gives CASSPSGPPPQHF.

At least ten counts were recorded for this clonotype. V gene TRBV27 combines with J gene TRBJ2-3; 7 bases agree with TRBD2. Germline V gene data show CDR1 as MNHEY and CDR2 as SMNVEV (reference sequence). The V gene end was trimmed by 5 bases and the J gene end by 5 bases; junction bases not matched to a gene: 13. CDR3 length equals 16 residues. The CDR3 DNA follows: TGTGCCAGCAGTCCCGAAACTAGCGCCGGGGGAGATACGCAGTATTTT. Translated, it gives CASSPETSAGGDTQYF.

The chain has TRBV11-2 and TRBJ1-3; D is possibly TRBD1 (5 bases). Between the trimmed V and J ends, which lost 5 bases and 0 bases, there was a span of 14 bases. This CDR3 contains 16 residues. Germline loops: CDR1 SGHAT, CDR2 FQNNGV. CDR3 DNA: TGTGCCAGCAGCGTCCGTGACAGCATCTCTGGAAACACCATATATTTT. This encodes CASSVRDSISGNTIYF.

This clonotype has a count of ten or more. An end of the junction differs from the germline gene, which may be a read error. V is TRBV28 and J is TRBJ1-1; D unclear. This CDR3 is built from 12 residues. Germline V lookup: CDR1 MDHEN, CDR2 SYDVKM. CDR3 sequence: CASSWPLRFKEF. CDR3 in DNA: TGTGCCAGCAGTTGGCCTCTTCGTTTCAAGGAATTT. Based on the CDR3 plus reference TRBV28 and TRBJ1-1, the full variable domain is DVKVTQSSRYLVKRTGEKVFLECVQDMDHENMFWYRQDPGLGLRLIYFSYDVKMKEKGDIPEGYSVSREKKERFSLILESASTNQTSMYLCASSWPLRFKEFGQGTRLTVV.

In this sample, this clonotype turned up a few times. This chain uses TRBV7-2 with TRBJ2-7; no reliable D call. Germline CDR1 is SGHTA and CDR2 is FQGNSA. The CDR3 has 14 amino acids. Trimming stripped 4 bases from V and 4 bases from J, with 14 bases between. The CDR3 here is CASSWSGDTYEQYF. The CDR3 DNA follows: TGTGCCAGCAGCTGGTCCGGAGACACTTACGAGCAGTACTTC.

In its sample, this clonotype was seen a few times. The CDR3, as DNA: TGTGCCAGCAGCTTGGCAGGGACGGCCTACGAGCAGTACTTC. Protein product: CASSLAGTAYEQYF. The chain recombines TRBV13 with TRBJ2-7, with D perhaps matching TRBD1 or TRBD2 (5 bases each). V was clipped by 3 bases and J by 2 bases, with 11 bases between them. Germline CDR1 PRHDT, CDR2 FYEKMQ (reference sequence). The CDR3 sequence is 14 residues long.